The present T cell receptor beta chain was sequenced within a study of blood T cells in healthy people across ages. Study results and caveats: Long-lived donors carried more naive CD4+ cells and greater diversity than aged donors.

It was with a sample-barcoded 5' primer and a J-beta primer mix that a second PCR of about 6 to 12 cycles was run. Tagging of each cDNA molecule was performed by a template-switch adaptor with 12 random nucleotides. TCRdb reprocessed the 5' RACE reads via MiXCR and lists one record per CDR3 protein. The table includes 800,000 to 900,000 distinct CDR3 sequences, under 80% detected once. This CDR3 comprises 14 residues. Per the germline V gene, CDR1 is SGHTA and CDR2 is FQGNSA. V lost 5 bases, J lost 4 bases, and 14 bases lay in between. A remark on this clonotype: Its antigen remains unidentified.

Sequencing was performed on blood. The sequence was collected from a man aged 25-40 years in good health. The genes are TRBV7-2 and TRBJ1-2, with D unclear. Here the CDR3 DNA reads TGTGCCAGCAGCCCGCCACCACTGGGCTATGGCTACACCTTC. It translates to CASSPPPLGYGYTF.